The 22 T cell receptor beta chains below come from one sample, sequenced in a study of OX40 agonist ivuxolimab in advanced cancers. Only in-frame clones appear in the TCRdb table, and some are missing; sequencing was by immunoSEQ multiplex PCR. The sample carries about 84,000 clones, around four fifths recorded once. This material consisted of CD4+ or CD8+ T cells sorted from blood, taken in a trial of the OX40 agonist ivuxolimab. These receptors were collected from an adult with an advanced solid tumor such as melanoma, head and neck, liver or kidney cancer.

This clone was seen a handful of times. The gene calls are TRBV28 and TRBJ1-1, with TRBD1 as a possible D gene (5 bases). This CDR3 is 18 amino acids long. Trimming left V 3 bases short and J 2 bases short, with 22 bases between. Looked up from germline, CDR1 is MDHEN and CDR2 is SYDVKM. The CDR3, as DNA: TGTGCCAGCAGTTTTATTCCTTCGGGGGGGGGTGAAAACACTGAAGCTTTCTTT. It codes for CASSFIPSGGGENTEAFF.

This sequence joins TRBV6-5 and TRBJ1-1; weak D call: TRBD1 (5 bases). V lost 6 bases and J 1 base, leaving 9 bases between the germline ends. The CDR3 is made up of 13 amino acids. Germline loops: CDR1 MNHEY, CDR2 SVGAGI. For the CDR3, the DNA is TGTGCCAGCAGGCAGGGATGGAACACTGAAGCTTTCTTT. Its protein product is CASRQGWNTEAFF.

This clone came up once. The rearrangement joins TRBV5-6 to TRBJ1-4, with D uncertain. CDR3 length: 16 residues. CDR1 is SGHDT, CDR2 YYEEEE, per germline. V gave up 2 bases and J gave up 2 bases, with 13 bases separating them. The CDR3 DNA reads TGTGCCAGCAGCTTAACTCGCGGGCTCACTAATGAAAAACTGTTTTTT. This codes for CASSLTRGLTNEKLFF.

The chain has TRBV28 and TRBJ1-6; D uncertain. Trimming pared 5 bases from V and 8 bases from J, leaving 13 bases between. CDR1 and CDR2 from the germline V gene are MDHEN and SYDVKM. The CDR3 is 14 amino acids. This chain's CDR3 is CASSREPRDSPLHF. The DNA of the CDR3 is TGTGCCAGCAGTAGAGAGCCTAGGGATTCACCCCTCCACTTT. The variable domain in full, completed from reference TRBV28 and TRBJ1-6, reads DVKVTQSSRYLVKRTGEKVFLECVQDMDHENMFWYRQDPGLGLRLIYFSYDVKMKEKGDIPEGYSVSREKKERFSLILESASTNQTSMYLCASSREPRDSPLHFGNGTRLTVT.

The chain links TRBV9 to TRBJ1-5; D call uncertain. Trimming removed 0 bases from V and 9 bases from J, with 10 bases in between. CDR3 size: 13 residues. Germline CDR1 reads SGDLS; CDR2 reads YYNGEE. The DNA of the CDR3 is TGTGCCAGCAGCGTAGGAGGTCTCCGGCCCCAGCATTTT. Amino acid sequence: CASSVGGLRPQHF.

V gene TRBV7-3 combines with J gene TRBJ2-1, with TRBD1 matching 7 bases. Germline V gives CDR1 SGHTA, CDR2 FQGTGA. The J segment lost 8 bases and the V segment lost 4 bases, leaving 8 bases of the junction unmatched. The CDR3 totals 14 residues. The CDR3: CASSYRQGIDEQFF. The CDR3 nucleotides read TGTGCCAGCAGCTACCGACAGGGAATCGATGAGCAGTTCTTC.

V usage is TRBV11-2 and J usage is TRBJ1-5; the match to TRBD1 covers 7 bases. The ends lost 2 bases at V and 2 bases at J; junction bases unmatched: 6. CDR1 SGHAT and CDR2 FQNNGV come from the germline V gene. The CDR3 is made up of 16 amino acids. In DNA, the CDR3 is TGTGCCAGCAGCTTAAGGACAGGCCGGGGCAATCAGCCCCAGCATTTT. Amino acid sequence: CASSLRTGRGNQPQHF.

In this sample, this clone turned up once. This rearrangement joins TRBV7-9 to TRBJ2-1; no clear D gene. CDR1 SEHNR and CDR2 FQNEAQ come from the germline V gene (reference sequence). Trimming removed 2 bases at V and 6 bases at J, with 5 bases between. The CDR3 runs 12 residues. Here the CDR3 DNA reads TGTGCCAGCAGCTTAATCACCAATGAGCAGTTCTTC. Translating gives CASSLITNEQFF.

This chain connects TRBV7-9 to TRBJ1-1, with D perhaps TRBD1 (5 bases). Germline lookup yields CDR1 SEHNR and CDR2 FQNEAQ (reference sequence). V lost 1 base and J 5 bases, leaving 11 bases between the germline ends. This CDR3 has 14 amino acids. The CDR3 here is CASSLGTEGTEAFF. DNA for the CDR3: TGTGCCAGCAGCTTAGGGACGGAGGGGACTGAAGCTTTCTTT.

This clone was found once. The rearrangement links TRBV19 to TRBJ1-1; D remains unclear. Trimming removed 5 bases at V and 1 base at J, with 14 bases between. The germline gives CDR1 LNHDA, CDR2 SQIVND (reference sequence). CDR3 length: 15 residues. In DNA form, the CDR3 reads TGTGCCAGTAGTTTCGTCGGACGGACGAACACTGAAGCTTTCTTT. It specifies CASSFVGRTNTEAFF.

J is TRBJ2-1 and V is TRBV5-4; tentatively, D is TRBD2 (6 bases). Germline V gives CDR1 SGHNT, CDR2 YYREEE (reference sequence). This CDR3 has 13 amino acids. Trimming removed 5 bases at V and 8 bases at J, with 14 bases between. CDR3 bases: TGTGCCAGCAGACCCGTGGGGGGTGATGAGCAGTTCTTC. It translates to CASRPVGGDEQFF.

This rearrangement joins TRBV4-2 to TRBJ1-1; a possible D gene is TRBD1 (5 bases). This CDR3 comprises 15 residues. V was clipped by 3 bases and J by 4 bases, with 15 bases between them. CDR1 and CDR2 (germline): LGHNA, YNFKEQ. CDR3 nucleotide sequence: TGTGCCAGCAGCCAGGACGGGGCAAGGAGCACTGAAGCTTTCTTT. This gives the protein CASSQDGARSTEAFF.

This clone was counted only a few times. The chain carries TRBV28 and TRBJ1-4, with a possible D match to TRBD1 (5 bases). Germline lookup yields CDR1 MDHEN and CDR2 SYDVKM. V dropped 8 bases and J dropped 8 bases, with 9 bases sitting between them. This CDR3 comprises 11 residues. The DNA for the CDR3 is TGTGCCAGCGGGGGAGAAGAAAAACTGTTTTTT. Translated, it gives CASGGEEKLFF.

This clone was recorded only once. The CDR3 DNA sequence: TGTGCCAGCACCTCTAGCGGGGGGCCTGGGGAGACCCAGTACTTC. Amino acid sequence: CASTSSGGPGETQYF. This chain connects TRBV6-5 to TRBJ2-5, with TRBD2 identical over 11 bases. The CDR3 has 15 amino acids. V gave up 7 bases and J gave up 5 bases; unmatched junction bases: 9. Germline values: CDR1 MNHEY, CDR2 SVGAGI.

The chain recombines TRBV5-6 with TRBJ1-1; the D gene is possibly TRBD1 (5 bases). Germline V lookup: CDR1 SGHDT, CDR2 YYEEEE. The CDR3 is made up of 13 amino acids. Trimming left V 0 bases short and J 9 bases short, with 12 bases between. CDR3 sequence: CASSLGQLEKAFF. CDR3 DNA sequence: TGTGCCAGCAGCTTGGGACAGTTGGAAAAAGCTTTCTTT.

V and J are TRBV2 and TRBJ1-6; TRBD1 aligns across 8 bases. The CDR3 length is 14 residues. CDR1 and CDR2 from the germline V gene are SNHLY and FYNNEI. V shed 8 bases and J 9 bases; nucleotides not matched to a gene: 9. CDR3 coding DNA: TGTGCCAGCGGCAGGGTTGACAGGGGTTCACCCCTCCACTTT. Amino acids: CASGRVDRGSPLHF.

The chain couples TRBV5-4 to TRBJ2-3; D is undetermined. From germline, CDR1 is SGHNT and CDR2 YYREEE (reference sequence). Trimming shortened V by 4 bases and J by 0 bases, and 12 bases separated the two germline ends. The CDR3 is 15 residues long. As DNA, the CDR3 is TGTGCCAGCAGCAAGACAACTCCGAGCACAGATACGCAGTATTTT. It encodes CASSKTTPSTDTQYF.

This sequence joins TRBV27 and TRBJ1-6, with TRBD1 identical over 8 bases. V lost 0 bases and J lost 0; bases outside the gene matches: 10. CDR3 length: 20 residues. Per the germline V gene, CDR1 is MNHEY and CDR2 is SMNVEV (reference sequence). CDR3 bases: TGTGCCAGCAGTTTATCGCGTACAGGGGGTTCTAGCTCCTATAATTCACCCCTCCACTTT. As protein: CASSLSRTGGSSSYNSPLHF.

The table lists this clone with a few counts. The chain has TRBV5-4 and TRBJ1-6; no reliable D call. Trimming removed 3 bases from V and 5 bases from J, with 12 bases in between. CDR1 SGHNT and CDR2 YYREEE come from the germline V gene (reference sequence). The CDR3 has 15 residues. DNA of the CDR3: TGTGCCAGCAGCTATAGGACGCCGGATAATTCACCCCTCCACTTT. Translation gives CASSYRTPDNSPLHF.

The V call is TRBV6-4, the J call TRBJ1-3; D gene uncertain. Trimming left V 8 bases short and J 3 bases short, with 17 bases between. CDR1 MRHNA and CDR2 SNTAGT come from the germline V gene. This CDR3 is built from 15 residues. The CDR3 coding sequence is TGTGCCAGCCCGGCCATCAGTTCTTTTGGAAACACCATATATTTT. It specifies CASPAISSFGNTIYF.

The chain recombines TRBV5-1 with TRBJ1-2; D is perhaps TRBD1 (6 bases). The V end lost 0 bases, the J end lost 8 bases, and 11 bases lay between the germline ends. CDR3 length: 13 residues. The germline V gene has CDR1 SGHRS and CDR2 YFSETQ. The CDR3 DNA reads as TGCGCCAGCAGCTTGGCCCAGGGGTCAGGCTACACCTTC. Translation: CASSLAQGSGYTF.

The chain recombines TRBV7-7 with TRBJ2-5; 11 positions match TRBD1. CDR3 length: 16 amino acids. J lost 4 bases, V lost 5 bases, and 9 bases had no gene match. CDR1 and CDR2 from the germline V gene are SSHAT and FNYEAQ (reference sequence). The CDR3 coding sequence is TGTGCCAGCAGCCGACAGGGACAGGGGGGATCAGAGACCCAGTACTTC. It yields the protein CASSRQGQGGSETQYF.